This record concerns one T cell receptor (beta chain) sequence. Antigen: not known. CDR3 length equals 15 residues. J was trimmed by 0 bases and V by 3 bases; bases with no gene match: 5. Germline V gene sequence: CDR1 SGHRS, CDR2 YFSETQ. The record originates from a study of post-analysis software for immune sequencing data. Findings and limits, study-wide: Patients carried roughly 5 TRBV segments more frequently than controls did, and TRBV5-6, TRBV5-1 and TRBV20-1 were among them.

The authors incorporated unique molecular identifiers into the TCR beta cDNA libraries. TCRdb re-analysed the PCR reads in MiXCR, keeping a single row per CDR3 protein. The table includes hundreds of thousands of distinct CDR3 sequences, less than 45% detected once. V is TRBV5-1 and J is TRBJ1-1, with 7 bases identical to TRBD1. The sequence was obtained from a girl between 10 and 17 years old with multiple sclerosis. The material sequenced was blood. CDR3 in amino acids: CASSYATGVNTEAFF. The CDR3 DNA is TGCGCCAGCAGCTACGCAACAGGGGTGAACACTGAAGCTTTCTTT.